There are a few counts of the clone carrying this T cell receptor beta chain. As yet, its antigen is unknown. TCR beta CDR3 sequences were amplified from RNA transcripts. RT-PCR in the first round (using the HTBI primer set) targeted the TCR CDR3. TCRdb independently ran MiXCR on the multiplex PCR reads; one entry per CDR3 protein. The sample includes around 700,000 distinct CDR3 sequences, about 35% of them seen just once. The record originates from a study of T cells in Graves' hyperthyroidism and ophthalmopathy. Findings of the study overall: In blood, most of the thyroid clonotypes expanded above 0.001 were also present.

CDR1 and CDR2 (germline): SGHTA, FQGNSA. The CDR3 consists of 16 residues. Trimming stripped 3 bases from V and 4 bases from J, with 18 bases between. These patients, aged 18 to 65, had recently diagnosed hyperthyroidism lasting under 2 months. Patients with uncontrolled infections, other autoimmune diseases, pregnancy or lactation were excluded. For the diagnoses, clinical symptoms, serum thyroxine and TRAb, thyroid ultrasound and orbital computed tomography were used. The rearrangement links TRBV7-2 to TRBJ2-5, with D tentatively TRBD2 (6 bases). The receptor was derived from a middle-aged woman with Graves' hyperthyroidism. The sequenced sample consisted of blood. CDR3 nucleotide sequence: TGTGCCAGCAGCTTTAATCAGGGAGGCTGGGGAGAGACCCAGTACTTC. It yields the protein CASSFNQGGWGETQYF.